The source of this T cell receptor beta chain is a study of T cells in Graves' hyperthyroidism and ophthalmopathy. The investigators amplified TCR beta CDR3 regions from RNA transcripts. The TCR CDR3 first-round RT-PCR relied on the HTBI primer set. One entry per CDR3 protein, called by TCRdb with MiXCR from the multiplex PCR reads. The sample lists roughly 580,000 distinct CDR3 sequences, roughly 13% occurring once. The CDR3 has 15 amino acids. V shed 0 bases and J shed 3 bases, with 12 bases lying between them. The germline V gene has CDR1 MGHDK and CDR2 SYGVNS. This clonotype was picked up many times.

This sequence originates from a woman aged 25 to 39 with Graves' hyperthyroidism that later progressed to Graves' ophthalmopathy. The sequenced material came from blood. The rearrangement joins TRBV25-1 to TRBJ2-7; D tentatively fits TRBD1 or TRBD2 (5 bases each). In DNA form, the CDR3 reads TGTGCCAGCAGTGAATACAGTTCAGGGAGCTACGAGCAGTACTTC. Its protein product is CASSEYSSGSYEQYF.